The 22 T cell receptor beta chains reported below all come from one sample, sequenced in a study of regulatory T cells in long-lasting Graves disease. Arm-PCR of CDR3 regions and iRepertoire HTBI primers were used to build TCR beta libraries. TCRdb itself ran the multiplex PCR reads through MiXCR, one entry per CDR3 protein. The sample yields around 480,000 distinct CDR3 sequences, 16% seen once. Time point defined: newly diagnosed GD, antithyroid drugs for less than 3 months. Construction of the TCR library relied on RNA isolated from PBMCs. These records were also assigned to another study, of T cells in Graves' hyperthyroidism and ophthalmopathy.

The input for sequencing was peripheral blood mononuclear cells (PBMCs), taken at new diagnosis, from a patient treated with antithyroid drugs. Every receptor here comes from a woman aged 35-65 years with Graves disease.

This clonotype appeared many times. The rearrangement uses TRBV6-5 and TRBJ2-1; TRBD2 aligns across 12 bases. Germline V gene sequence: CDR1 MNHEY, CDR2 SVGAGI. Trimming removed 2 bases from V and 6 bases from J; junction bases left unmatched: 2. The CDR3 covers 15 residues. CDR3 loop: CASSYGLAGPNEQFF. DNA of the CDR3: TGTGCCAGCAGTTACGGACTAGCGGGACCCAATGAGCAGTTCTTC.

In its sample, this clonotype was seen many times. The J gene is TRBJ1-2, the V gene TRBV28; D perhaps matches TRBD1 (5 bases). V was cut by 5 bases and J by 8 bases, with 18 bases left in between. The CDR3 length is 14 residues. CDR1 is MDHEN, CDR2 SYDVKM, per germline. The CDR3 is CASSPPRGMGGYTF. The CDR3 region has the DNA TGTGCCAGCAGTCCCCCTCGGGGGATGGGCGGCTACACCTTC.

This clonotype appeared many times. The V and J genes are TRBV6-1 and TRBJ2-7; D is ambiguous. The CDR3 length is 15 residues. V was shortened by 0 bases and J by 9 bases, with 18 bases between the two germline ends. Germline V gives CDR1 MNHNS, CDR2 SASEGT. In DNA form, the CDR3 reads TGTGCCAGCAGTGAAGCGAGCGCCCTCTCTACGAGGCAGTACTTC. Encoded protein: CASSEASALSTRQYF.

V gene TRBV9 combines with J gene TRBJ1-1, with D possibly being TRBD1 (6 bases). The CDR3 is 13 amino acids. Looked up from germline, CDR1 is SGDLS and CDR2 is YYNGEE. Trimming removed 3 bases from V and 7 bases from J, with 13 bases in between. CDR3 amino acids: CASSAQPGVEAFF. Here the CDR3 DNA reads TGTGCCAGCAGCGCTCAGCCAGGGGTTGAAGCTTTCTTT.

This clonotype occurred many times. The chain couples TRBV5-6 to TRBJ2-3; D not certain. The V end lost 1 base, the J end lost 1 base, and 7 bases lay between the germline ends. The CDR3 length is 14 residues. Germline CDR1 SGHDT, CDR2 YYEEEE. Here the CDR3 reads CASSLRTGTDTQYF. The CDR3 DNA reads as TGTGCCAGCAGCTTGAGAACGGGCACAGATACGCAGTATTTT.

The chain is built from TRBV11-2 and TRBJ1-6; 7 nucleotides align to TRBD1. This CDR3 has 14 residues. After removal of 5 bases from V and 9 bases from J, the junction contained 7 bases not matched to a gene. Germline-derived CDR1 and CDR2 are SGHAT and FQNNGV. For the CDR3, the DNA is TGTGCCAGCAGCCTTAGGGACAGTTCTTCACCCCTCCACTTT. Residues: CASSLRDSSSPLHF.

The CDR3 nucleotides read TGTGCCAGCTCACCCGGACAGGGGTCTGAAGCTTTCTTT. Protein product: CASSPGQGSEAFF. The V call is TRBV18, the J call TRBJ1-1, with 9 bases that match TRBD1. After removal of 3 bases from V and 6 bases from J, the junction contained 2 bases not matched to a gene. This CDR3 comprises 13 residues. Per germline, CDR1 KGHSH and CDR2 LQKENI.

The CDR3 spells CASSLWGRQGGEKLFF. DNA for the CDR3: TGTGCCAGCAGTTTATGGGGGAGGCAGGGAGGTGAAAAACTGTTTTTT. The chain carries TRBV28 and TRBJ1-4; perhaps TRBD1 as D (5 bases). The CDR3 extends over 16 amino acids. Trimming stripped 0 bases from V and 7 bases from J, with 15 bases between. Germline V CDR1 and CDR2: MDHEN, SYDVKM.

This clonotype was picked up many times. The rearrangement links TRBV2 to TRBJ2-3; no clear D. CDR3 length: 13 residues. Germline V gene data show CDR1 as SNHLY and CDR2 as FYNNEI. Trimming took 2 bases from V and 2 from J, leaving 5 bases between them. CDR3 protein: CASSEKFTDTQYF. DNA of the CDR3: TGTGCCAGCAGTGAAAAGTTCACAGATACGCAGTATTTT. The full variable domain, with the rest looked up from reference TRBV2 and TRBJ2-3, is EPEVTQTPSHQVTQMGQEVILRCVPISNHLYFYWYRQILGQKVEFLVSFYNNEISEKSEIFDDQFSVERPDGSNFTLKIRSTKLEDSAMYFCASSEKFTDTQYFGPGTRLTVL.

This clonotype was observed a handful of times. V usage is TRBV28 and J usage is TRBJ2-1; tentatively, D is TRBD2 (6 bases). The CDR3 runs to 14 residues. V lost 7 bases, J lost 9 bases, and 19 bases lay in between. Germline V gene sequence: CDR1 MDHEN, CDR2 SYDVKM. The CDR3 DNA reads as TGTGCCAGCACAGTGCGGGACTCTGAAAGTGAGCAGTTCTTC. This gives the protein CASTVRDSESEQFF.

At least ten counts were recorded for this clonotype. The chain recombines TRBV7-9 with TRBJ2-3, with D possibly TRBD2 on 6 matching bases. The CDR3 loop spans 15 amino acids. Germline V gene sequence: CDR1 SEHNR, CDR2 FQNEAQ (reference sequence). V shed 0 bases and J shed 4 bases, with 11 bases lying between them. The CDR3 nucleotides are TGTGCCAGCAGCTTAGCTCCCGGAGGGGCAGATACGCAGTATTTT. This gives the protein CASSLAPGGADTQYF. The whole variable domain, remainder taken from reference TRBV7-9 and TRBJ2-3, is DTGVSQNPRHKITKRGQNVTFRCDPISEHNRLYWYRQTLGQGPEFLTYFQNEAQLEKSRLLSDRFSAERPKGSFSTLEIQRTEQGDSAMYLCASSLAPGGADTQYFGPGTRLTVL.

In its sample, this clonotype was seen many times. This rearrangement joins TRBV20-1 to TRBJ2-7; 10 nucleotides line up with TRBD1. The CDR3 loop spans 13 amino acids. V was pared by 5 bases and J by 5 bases, with 6 bases of the junction left unmatched. The germline gives CDR1 DFQATT, CDR2 SNEGSKA (reference sequence). The CDR3 DNA is TGCAGTGCTTTCCGGGACAGGGGTAACGAGCAGTACTTC. Its translation: CSAFRDRGNEQYF.

V usage is TRBV29-1 and J usage is TRBJ1-1; 7 nucleotides line up with TRBD1. In germline, CDR1 is SQVTM, CDR2 ANQGSEA. The CDR3 is 12 residues long. The CDR3 reads CTTSQGDTEAFF. CDR3 nucleotides: TGCACCACAAGTCAGGGGGACACTGAAGCTTTCTTT.

This clonotype showed up many times. V is TRBV20-1 and J is TRBJ2-7; TRBD1 aligns across 8 bases. Per germline, CDR1 DFQATT and CDR2 SNEGSKA (reference sequence). This CDR3 is 13 amino acids long. Trimming removed 5 bases from V and 7 bases from J; junction bases left unmatched: 10. Here the CDR3 DNA reads TGCAGTGCTTCAGGGGGCCCCCGGGAGGAGCAGTACTTC. Its translation: CSASGGPREEQYF.

This clonotype has ten or more counts. The V and J genes are TRBV7-9 and TRBJ2-3; the match to TRBD2 covers 7 bases. V gave up 5 bases and J gave up 2 bases; unmatched junction bases: 10. The germline CDR1 and CDR2 sequences are SEHNR and FQNEAQ (reference sequence). The CDR3 loop spans 16 amino acids. CDR3 residues: CASSAGLSMTTDTQYF. In DNA form, the CDR3 reads TGTGCCAGCAGCGCGGGACTATCAATGACCACAGATACGCAGTATTTT.

This clonotype appeared many times. V and J are TRBV19 and TRBJ1-1; maybe TRBD1 (5 bases). Germline assignment: CDR1 LNHDA and CDR2 SQIVND (reference sequence). Trimming removed 5 bases at V and 0 bases at J, with 16 bases between. The CDR3 is 16 residues long. The CDR3 DNA sequence: TGTGCCAGTAGTCTCGGACCCTGGGGGATGAACACTGAAGCTTTCTTT. This sequence encodes CASSLGPWGMNTEAFF.

There are a few counts of this clonotype. The chain joins TRBV19 to TRBJ1-5; D is undetermined. The CDR3 sequence is 13 residues long. Germline V gives CDR1 LNHDA, CDR2 SQIVND (reference sequence). V lost 0 bases to trimming and J lost 6 bases, with 6 bases between them. CDR3 nucleotide sequence: TGTGCCAGTAGTATAGAGGGAGCTCAGCCCCAGCATTTT. It encodes CASSIEGAQPQHF. The complete variable domain, with remaining parts taken from reference TRBV19 and TRBJ1-5, reads DGGITQSPKYLFRKEGQNVTLSCEQNLNHDAMYWYRQDPGQGLRLIYYSQIVNDFQKGDIAEGYSVSREKKESFPLTVTSAQKNPTAFYLCASSIEGAQPQHFGDGTRLSIL.

In this sample, this clonotype turned up many times. DNA for the CDR3: TGCGCCAGCAGCTCCTCGACAGTCCAAGAGACCCAGTACTTC. Encoded protein: CASSSSTVQETQYF. The V call is TRBV5-1, the J call TRBJ2-5; D is perhaps TRBD1 (5 bases). Germline V gene lookup returns CDR1 SGHRS and CDR2 YFSETQ. This CDR3 region has 14 residues. V was cut by 3 bases and J by 1 base, with 10 bases left in between.

This clonotype was recorded at least ten times. V usage is TRBV7-9 and J usage is TRBJ2-7, with 9 positions matching TRBD1. V gave up 5 bases and J gave up 1 base; unmatched junction bases: 6. The germline gives CDR1 SEHNR, CDR2 FQNEAQ (reference sequence). The CDR3 is 15 amino acids. CDR3 protein: CASSRPGTGSYEQYF. The CDR3 DNA reads as TGTGCCAGCAGCCGCCCCGGGACAGGGTCCTACGAGCAGTACTTC.

This clonotype was counted a few times. The chain employs TRBV3-1 and TRBJ1-1, with no clear D. The CDR3 consists of 12 residues. V was clipped by 4 bases and J by 8 bases, with 11 bases between them. Germline loops: CDR1 LGHDT, CDR2 YNNKEL (reference sequence). The CDR3 is CASSLGRREAFF. CDR3 nucleotide sequence: TGTGCCAGCAGCCTAGGGCGCAGAGAAGCTTTCTTT.

The rearrangement uses TRBV4-1 and TRBJ1-4; tentative D call: TRBD1 (6 bases). Germline loops: CDR1 MGHRA, CDR2 YSYEKL. V lost 6 bases, J lost 6 bases, and 17 bases lay in between. The CDR3 has 15 amino acids. CDR3 nucleotide sequence: TGCGCCAGCAGTCCCTTCGGGACACCAGATGAAAAACTGTTTTTT. Its translation: CASSPFGTPDEKLFF.

This clonotype was seen a handful of times. The CDR3 region is CASSEVGPNYGYTF. As DNA, the CDR3 is TGTGCCAGCAGTGAAGTGGGGCCGAACTATGGCTACACCTTC. The chain combines TRBV2 with TRBJ1-2; possibly TRBD1 for D (5 bases). V was shortened by 1 base and J by 2 bases, with 8 bases between the two germline ends. Looked up from germline, CDR1 is SNHLY and CDR2 is FYNNEI. CDR3 size: 14 residues.